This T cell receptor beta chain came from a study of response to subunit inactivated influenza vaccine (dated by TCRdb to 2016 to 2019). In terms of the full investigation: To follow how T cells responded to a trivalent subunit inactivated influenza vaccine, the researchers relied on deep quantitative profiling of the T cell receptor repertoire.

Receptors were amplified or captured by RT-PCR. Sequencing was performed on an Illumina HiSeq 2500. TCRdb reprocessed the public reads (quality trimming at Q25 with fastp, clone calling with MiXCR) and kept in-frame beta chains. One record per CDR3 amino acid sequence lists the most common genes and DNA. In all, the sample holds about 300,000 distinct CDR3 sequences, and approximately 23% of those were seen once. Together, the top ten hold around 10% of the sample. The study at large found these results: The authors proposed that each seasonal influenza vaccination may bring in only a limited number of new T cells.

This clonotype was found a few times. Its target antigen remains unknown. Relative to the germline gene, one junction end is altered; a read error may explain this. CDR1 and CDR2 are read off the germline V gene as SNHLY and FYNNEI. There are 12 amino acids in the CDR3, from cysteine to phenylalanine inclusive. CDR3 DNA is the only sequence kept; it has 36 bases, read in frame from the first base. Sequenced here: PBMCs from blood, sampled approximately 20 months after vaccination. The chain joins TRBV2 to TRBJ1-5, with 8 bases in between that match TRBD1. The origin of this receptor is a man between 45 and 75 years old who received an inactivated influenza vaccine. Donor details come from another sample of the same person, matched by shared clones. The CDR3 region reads CASREDRGAQHF. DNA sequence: TGTGCCAGCAGGGAAGACAGGGGAGCCCAGCATTTT.